Listed below are T cell receptor beta chains from one sample, sequenced in a study of cytomegalovirus exposure and HLA in healthy donors. Assay used: immunoSEQ multiplex PCR; TCRdb lists only in-frame clones, some missing. Here the sample spans 150,000 to 200,000 clones, around 85% being singletons. Sample: PBMCs. All receptors derive from a man in his late teens or twenties in good health and CMV-seropositive. CDR3s include the opening cysteine and the closing phenylalanine or tryptophan. The D gene is left open where the match is weak. Where a row states a size, it is once, few, many or the class of an expanded clone; other rows omit it.

CDR3: CASSYGAFSGTDTQYF
DNA: TGTGCCAGCAGTTACGGCGCATTCAGCGGCACAGATACGCAGTATTTT
J: TRBJ2-3
V: TRBV6-6
length: 16
size: .
D: .

CDR3: CATIQGHRTDTQYF
DNA: TGTGCCACTATACAGGGACACCGCACAGATACGCAGTATTTT
J: TRBJ2-3
V: TRBV25-1
length: 14
size: .
D: .

CDR3: CASSQERWWPSGADTQYF
DNA: TGTGCCAGCAGCCAAGAAAGGTGGTGGCCTAGCGGGGCAGATACGCAGTATTTT
J: TRBJ2-3
V: TRBV4-2
length: 18
size: .
D: TRBD2

CDR3: CASRGQSSYNEQFF
DNA: TGTGCCAGCAGAGGACAGAGCTCCTACAATGAGCAGTTCTTC
J: TRBJ2-1
V: TRBV7-8
length: 14
size: .
D: .

CDR3: CASSQRGLAGTDTQYF
DNA: TGCGCCAGCAGCCAAAGAGGGCTAGCCGGCACAGATACGCAGTATTTT
J: TRBJ2-3
V: TRBV5-1
length: 16
size: .
D: .

CDR3: CASSQEGTGAINYGYTF
DNA: TGCGCCAGCAGCCAAGAAGGGACAGGGGCTATTAACTATGGCTACACCTTC
J: TRBJ1-2
V: TRBV4-3
length: 17
size: .
D: TRBD1

CDR3: CASSGREGTEAFF
DNA: TGTGCCAGCAGCGGCAGGGAGGGGACTGAAGCTTTCTTT
J: TRBJ1-1
V: TRBV7-8
length: 13
size: .
D: .

CDR3: CAWSAYTGELFF
DNA: TGTGCCTGGAGTGCCTACACCGGGGAGCTGTTTTTT
J: TRBJ2-2
V: TRBV30
length: 12
size: .
D: .

CDR3: CASSLAGRQGHTGTEAFF
DNA: TGTGCCAGCAGCTTGGCGGGTAGGCAGGGGCACACGGGCACTGAAGCTTTCTTT
J: TRBJ1-1
V: TRBV5-4
length: 18
size: .
D: .

CDR3: CASSQDQDRASRETQYF
DNA: TGCGCCAGCAGCCAAGATCAGGACAGGGCCTCGAGGGAGACCCAGTACTTC
J: TRBJ2-5
V: TRBV4-1
length: 17
size: .
D: TRBD1

CDR3: CASSKRFDRYSNQPQHF
DNA: TGTGCCAGCAGCAAAAGGTTTGACAGATATAGCAATCAGCCCCAGCATTTT
J: TRBJ1-5
V: TRBV21-1
length: 17
size: once
D: .

CDR3: CASSERGGPSAKNIQYF
DNA: TGTGCCAGCAGCGAGCGGGGGGGCCCGTCGGCCAAAAACATTCAGTACTTC
J: TRBJ2-4
V: TRBV7-9
length: 17
size: once
D: TRBD2